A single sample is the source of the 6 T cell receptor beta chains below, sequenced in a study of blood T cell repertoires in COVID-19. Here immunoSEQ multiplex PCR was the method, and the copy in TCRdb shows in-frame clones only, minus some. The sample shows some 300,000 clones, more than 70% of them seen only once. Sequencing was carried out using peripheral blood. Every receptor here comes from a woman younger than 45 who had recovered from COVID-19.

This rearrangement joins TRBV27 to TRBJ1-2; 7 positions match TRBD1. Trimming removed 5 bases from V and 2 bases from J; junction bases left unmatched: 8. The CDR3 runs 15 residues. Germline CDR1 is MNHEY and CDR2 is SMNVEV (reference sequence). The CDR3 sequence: CASSPRQGINYGYTF. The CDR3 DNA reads TGTGCCAGCAGTCCTCGACAGGGAATCAACTATGGCTACACCTTC.

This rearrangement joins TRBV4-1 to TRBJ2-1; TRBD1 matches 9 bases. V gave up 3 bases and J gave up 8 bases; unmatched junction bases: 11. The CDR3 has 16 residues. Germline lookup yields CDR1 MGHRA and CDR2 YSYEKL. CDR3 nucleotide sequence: TGCGCCAGCAGCCAGAACCGGGACAGGGTATTCGATGAGCAGTTCTTC. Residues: CASSQNRDRVFDEQFF.

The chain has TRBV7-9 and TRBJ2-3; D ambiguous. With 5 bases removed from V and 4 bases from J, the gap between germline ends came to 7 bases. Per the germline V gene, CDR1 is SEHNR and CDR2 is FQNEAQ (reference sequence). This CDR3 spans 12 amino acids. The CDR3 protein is CASSPRADTQYF. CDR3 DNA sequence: TGTGCCAGCAGCCCTCGAGCAGATACGCAGTATTTT. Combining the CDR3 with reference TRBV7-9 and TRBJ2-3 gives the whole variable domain DTGVSQNPRHKITKRGQNVTFRCDPISEHNRLYWYRQTLGQGPEFLTYFQNEAQLEKSRLLSDRFSAERPKGSFSTLEIQRTEQGDSAMYLCASSPRADTQYFGPGTRLTVL.

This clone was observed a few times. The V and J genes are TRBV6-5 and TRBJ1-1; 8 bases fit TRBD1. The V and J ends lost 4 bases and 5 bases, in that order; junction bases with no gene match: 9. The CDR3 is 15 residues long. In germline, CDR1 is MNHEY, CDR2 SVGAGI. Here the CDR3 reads CASSLRTGWETEAFF. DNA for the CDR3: TGTGCCAGCAGTTTACGGACAGGGTGGGAGACTGAAGCTTTCTTT.

The CDR3 here is CASSQDIRGTRNQPQHF. The CDR3 coding sequence is TGTGCCAGCAGCCAAGATATCCGAGGCACTAGGAATCAGCCCCAGCATTTT. The rearrangement uses TRBV4-2 and TRBJ1-5; unclear D gene. This CDR3 has 17 amino acids. The V and J ends lost 0 bases and 4 bases respectively, with 16 bases between them. The V gene's germline CDR1 is LGHNA and CDR2 YNFKEQ.

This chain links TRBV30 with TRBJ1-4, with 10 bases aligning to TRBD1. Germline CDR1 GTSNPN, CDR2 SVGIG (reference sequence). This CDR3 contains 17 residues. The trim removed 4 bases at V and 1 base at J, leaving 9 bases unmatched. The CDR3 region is CAWNGPGTGETNEKLFF. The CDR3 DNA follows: TGTGCCTGGAACGGTCCCGGGACAGGGGAAACTAATGAAAAACTGTTTTTT.